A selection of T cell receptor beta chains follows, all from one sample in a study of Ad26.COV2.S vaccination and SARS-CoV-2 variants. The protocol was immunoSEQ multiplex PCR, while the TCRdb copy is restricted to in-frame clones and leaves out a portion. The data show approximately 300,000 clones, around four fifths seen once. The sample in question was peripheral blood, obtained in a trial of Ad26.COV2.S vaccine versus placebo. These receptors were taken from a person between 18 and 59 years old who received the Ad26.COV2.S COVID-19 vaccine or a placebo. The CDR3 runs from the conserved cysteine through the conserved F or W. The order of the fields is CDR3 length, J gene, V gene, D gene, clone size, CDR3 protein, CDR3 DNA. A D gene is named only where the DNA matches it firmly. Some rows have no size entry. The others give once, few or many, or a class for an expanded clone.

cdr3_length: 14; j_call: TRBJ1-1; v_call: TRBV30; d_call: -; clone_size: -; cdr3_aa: CAWSVGRSNTEAFF; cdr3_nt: TGTGCCTGGAGTGTAGGCAGATCGAACACTGAAGCTTTCTTT
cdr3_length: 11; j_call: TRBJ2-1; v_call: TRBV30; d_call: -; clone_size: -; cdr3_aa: CAWTGYNEQFF; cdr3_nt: TGTGCCTGGACTGGATACAATGAGCAGTTCTTC
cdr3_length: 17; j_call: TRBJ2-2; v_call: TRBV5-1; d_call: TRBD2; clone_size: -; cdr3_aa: CASSKMTSGGYTGELFF; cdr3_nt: TGCGCCAGCAGCAAGATGACTAGCGGGGGGTACACCGGGGAGCTGTTTTTT
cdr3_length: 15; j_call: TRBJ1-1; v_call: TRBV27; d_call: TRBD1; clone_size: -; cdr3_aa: CASSCLGGTGCAAFF; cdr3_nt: TGTGCCAGCAGTTGCCTAGGAGGGACAGGTTGCGCTGCTTTCTTT
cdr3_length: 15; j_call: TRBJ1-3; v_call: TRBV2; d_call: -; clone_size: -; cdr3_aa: CASSDGTGSGNTIYF; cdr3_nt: TGTGCCAGCAGTGACGGCACAGGGTCGGGAAACACCATATATTTT
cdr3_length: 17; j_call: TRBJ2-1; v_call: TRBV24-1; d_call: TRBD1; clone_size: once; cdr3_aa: CATSDGRGSGSGNEQFF; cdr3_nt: TGTGCCACCAGTGATGGCAGGGGGTCCGGGTCTGGGAATGAGCAGTTCTTC
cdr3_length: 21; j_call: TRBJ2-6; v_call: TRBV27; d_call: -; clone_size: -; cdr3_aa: CASSLYIRDGFSSSGANVLTF; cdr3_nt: TGTGCCAGCAGTTTATATATCCGGGACGGGTTTTCTAGCTCTGGGGCCAACGTCCTGACTTTC
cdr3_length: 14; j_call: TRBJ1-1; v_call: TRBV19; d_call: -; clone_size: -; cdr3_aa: CASSLVRVNTEAFF; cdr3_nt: TGTGCCAGTAGTTTGGTCAGGGTGAACACTGAAGCTTTCTTT
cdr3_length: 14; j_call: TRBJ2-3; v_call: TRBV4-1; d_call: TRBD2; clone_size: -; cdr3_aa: CASSQVSGADTQYF; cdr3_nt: TGCGCCAGCAGCCAAGTTAGCGGGGCAGATACGCAGTATTTT
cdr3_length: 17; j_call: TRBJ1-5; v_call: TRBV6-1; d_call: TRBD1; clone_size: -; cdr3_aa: CASSDYGTGGFWQPQHF; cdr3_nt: TGTGCCAGCAGTGACTACGGGACAGGGGGCTTTTGGCAGCCCCAGCATTTT
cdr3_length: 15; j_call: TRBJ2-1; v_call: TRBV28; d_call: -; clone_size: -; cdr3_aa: CASSLDGISYNEQFF; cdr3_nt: TGTGCCAGCAGTTTGGATGGGATTTCCTACAATGAGCAGTTCTTC
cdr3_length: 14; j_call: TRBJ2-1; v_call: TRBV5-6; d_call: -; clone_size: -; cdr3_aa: CASSLGPGDGEQFF; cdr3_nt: TGTGCCAGCAGCTTGGGGCCTGGGGACGGTGAGCAGTTCTTC
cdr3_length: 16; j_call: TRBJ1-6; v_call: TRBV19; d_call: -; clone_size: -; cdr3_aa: CASSIAPGRLNSPLHF; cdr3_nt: TGTGCCAGTAGCATAGCGCCCGGACGGTTGAATTCACCCCTCCACTTT
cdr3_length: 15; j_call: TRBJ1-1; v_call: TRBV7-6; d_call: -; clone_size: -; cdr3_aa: CASSQVLGMNTEAFF; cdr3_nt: TGTGCCAGCAGCCAGGTATTGGGGATGAACACTGAAGCTTTCTTT
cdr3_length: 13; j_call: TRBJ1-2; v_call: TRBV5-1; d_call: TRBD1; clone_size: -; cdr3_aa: CASSLTGGHGYTF; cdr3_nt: TGCGCCAGCAGCTTGACAGGGGGGCATGGCTACACCTTC
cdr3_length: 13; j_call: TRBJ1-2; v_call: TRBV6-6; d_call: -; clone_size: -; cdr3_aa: CAGGAGTGYGYTF; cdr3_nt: TGTGCCGGGGGGGCCGGGACCGGGTATGGCTACACCTTC
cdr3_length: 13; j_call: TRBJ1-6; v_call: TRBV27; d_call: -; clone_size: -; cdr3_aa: CASSPHYNSPLHF; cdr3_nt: TGTGCCAGCAGTCCCCACTATAATTCACCCCTCCACTTT
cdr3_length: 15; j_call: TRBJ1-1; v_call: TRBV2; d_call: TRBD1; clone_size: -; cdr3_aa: CAGKKGQEMNTEAFF; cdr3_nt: TGTGCCGGCAAAAAGGGACAGGAGATGAACACTGAAGCTTTCTTT
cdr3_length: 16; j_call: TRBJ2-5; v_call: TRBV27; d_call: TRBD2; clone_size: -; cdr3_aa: CASSLYVAGGPETQYF; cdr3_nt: TGTGCCAGCAGTTTATATGTAGCGGGGGGGCCTGAGACCCAGTACTTC
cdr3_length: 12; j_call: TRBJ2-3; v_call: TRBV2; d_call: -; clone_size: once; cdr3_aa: CASSLATDTQYF; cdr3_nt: TGTGCCAGCAGCCTGGCAACAGATACGCAGTATTTT
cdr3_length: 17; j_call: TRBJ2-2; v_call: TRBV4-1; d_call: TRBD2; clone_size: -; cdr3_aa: CASSQVVAGGSTGELFF; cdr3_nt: TGCGCCAGCAGCCAAGTGGTGGCGGGGGGTTCCACCGGGGAGCTGTTTTTT
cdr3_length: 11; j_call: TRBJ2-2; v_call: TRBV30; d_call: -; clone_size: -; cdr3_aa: CAWIPVGELFF; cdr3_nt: TGTGCCTGGATCCCGGTCGGGGAGCTGTTTTTT
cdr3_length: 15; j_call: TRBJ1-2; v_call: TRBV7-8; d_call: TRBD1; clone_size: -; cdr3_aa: CASSLRAEGAVGYTF; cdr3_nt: TGTGCCAGCAGCTTACGGGCTGAGGGGGCTGTTGGCTACACCTTC
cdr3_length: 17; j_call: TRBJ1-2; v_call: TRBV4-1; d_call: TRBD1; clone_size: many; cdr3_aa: CASGSTGTGGDGYGYTF; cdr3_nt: TGCGCCAGCGGGTCAACCGGGACAGGGGGCGACGGCTATGGCTACACCTTC
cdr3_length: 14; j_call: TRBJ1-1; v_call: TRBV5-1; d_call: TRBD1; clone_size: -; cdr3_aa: CASHLTGGRTEAFF; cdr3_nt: TGCGCCAGCCATCTTACAGGGGGCAGGACTGAAGCTTTCTTT
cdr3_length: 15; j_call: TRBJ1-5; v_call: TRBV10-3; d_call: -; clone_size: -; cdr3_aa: CAISESGDSYQPQHF; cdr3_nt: TGTGCCATCAGTGAGTCGGGAGACAGTTATCAGCCCCAGCATTTT
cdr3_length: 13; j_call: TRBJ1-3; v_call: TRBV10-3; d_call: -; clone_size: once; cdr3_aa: CAISEWQFNTIYF; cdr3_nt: TGTGCCATCAGTGAGTGGCAGTTCAACACCATATATTTT
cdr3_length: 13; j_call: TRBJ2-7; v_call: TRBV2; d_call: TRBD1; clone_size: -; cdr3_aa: CASSGTVYDEQYF; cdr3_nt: TGTGCCAGCAGCGGGACAGTCTACGACGAGCAGTACTTC
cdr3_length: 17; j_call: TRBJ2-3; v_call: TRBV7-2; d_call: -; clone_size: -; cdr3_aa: CASSLAPSQKRTDTQYF; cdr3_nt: TGTGCCAGCAGCTTAGCCCCCTCGCAAAAACGGACAGATACGCAGTATTTT
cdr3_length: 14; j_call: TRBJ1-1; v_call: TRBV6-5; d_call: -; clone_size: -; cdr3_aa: CASSYTRLNTEAFF; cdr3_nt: TGTGCCAGCAGTTATACGAGGCTGAACACTGAAGCTTTCTTT
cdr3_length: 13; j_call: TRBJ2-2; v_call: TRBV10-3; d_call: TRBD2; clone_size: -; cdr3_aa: CAISLSGAGELFF; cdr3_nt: TGTGCCATCAGTTTAAGCGGGGCCGGGGAGCTGTTTTTT
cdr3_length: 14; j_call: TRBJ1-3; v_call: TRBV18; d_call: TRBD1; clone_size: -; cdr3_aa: CASSQDRDQNTIYF; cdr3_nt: TGTGCCAGCTCACAGGACAGGGACCAGAACACCATATATTTT
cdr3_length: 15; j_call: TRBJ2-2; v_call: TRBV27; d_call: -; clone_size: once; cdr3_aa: CASSWAGLPTRELFF; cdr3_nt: TGTGCCAGCAGTTGGGCGGGACTGCCCACCAGGGAGCTGTTTTTT
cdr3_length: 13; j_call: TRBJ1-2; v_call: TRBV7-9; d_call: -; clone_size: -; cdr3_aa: CASSISTGQGYTF; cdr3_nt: TGTGCCAGCAGCATTAGCACAGGGCAAGGCTACACCTTC
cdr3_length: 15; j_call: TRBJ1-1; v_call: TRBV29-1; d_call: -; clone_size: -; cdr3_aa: CSVGAGWGMNTEAFF; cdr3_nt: TGCAGCGTTGGAGCGGGTTGGGGAATGAACACTGAAGCTTTCTTT